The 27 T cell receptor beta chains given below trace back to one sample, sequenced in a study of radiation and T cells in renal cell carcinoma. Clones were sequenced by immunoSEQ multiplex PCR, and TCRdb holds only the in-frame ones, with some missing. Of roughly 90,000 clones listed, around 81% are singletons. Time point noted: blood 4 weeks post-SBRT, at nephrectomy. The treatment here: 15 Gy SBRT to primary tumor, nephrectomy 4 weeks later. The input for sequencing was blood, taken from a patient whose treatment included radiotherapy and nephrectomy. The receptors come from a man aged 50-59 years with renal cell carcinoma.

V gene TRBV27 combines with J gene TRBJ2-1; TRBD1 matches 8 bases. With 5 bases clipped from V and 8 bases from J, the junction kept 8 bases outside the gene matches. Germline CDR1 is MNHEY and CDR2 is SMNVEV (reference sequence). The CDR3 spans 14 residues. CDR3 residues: CASSPRTGYDEQFF. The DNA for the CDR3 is TGTGCCAGCAGTCCCCGGACAGGGTATGATGAGCAGTTCTTC.

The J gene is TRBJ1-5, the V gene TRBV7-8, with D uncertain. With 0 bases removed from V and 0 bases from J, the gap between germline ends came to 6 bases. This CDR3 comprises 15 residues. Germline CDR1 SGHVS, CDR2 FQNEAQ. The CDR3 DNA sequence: TGTGCCAGCAGCTTAGCGTCGGATAGCAATCAGCCCCAGCATTTT. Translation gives CASSLASDSNQPQHF.

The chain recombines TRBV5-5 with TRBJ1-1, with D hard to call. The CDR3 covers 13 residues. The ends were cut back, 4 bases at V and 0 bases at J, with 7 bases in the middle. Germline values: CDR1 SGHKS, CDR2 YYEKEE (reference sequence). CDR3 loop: CASSPQMNTEAFF. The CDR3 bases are TGTGCCAGCAGCCCCCAGATGAACACTGAAGCTTTCTTT.

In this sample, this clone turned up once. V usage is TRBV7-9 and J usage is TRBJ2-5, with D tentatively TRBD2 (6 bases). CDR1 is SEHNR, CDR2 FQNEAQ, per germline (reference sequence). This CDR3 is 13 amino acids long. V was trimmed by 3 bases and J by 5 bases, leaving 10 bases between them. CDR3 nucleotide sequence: TGTGCCAGCAGCTTGGGCGGGACGGAGACCCAGTACTTC. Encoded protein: CASSLGGTETQYF.

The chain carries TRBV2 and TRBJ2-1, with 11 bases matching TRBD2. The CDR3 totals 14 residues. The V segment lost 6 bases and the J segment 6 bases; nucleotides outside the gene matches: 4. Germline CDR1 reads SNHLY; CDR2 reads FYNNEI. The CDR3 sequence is CASRGTSGLNEQFF. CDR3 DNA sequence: TGTGCCAGCAGAGGGACTAGCGGCCTCAATGAGCAGTTCTTC.

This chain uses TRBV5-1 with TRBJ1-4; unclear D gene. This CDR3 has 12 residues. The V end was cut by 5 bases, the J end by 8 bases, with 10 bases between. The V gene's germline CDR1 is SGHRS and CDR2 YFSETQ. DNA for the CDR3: TGCGCCAGCAGTATAAAATGGGAAAAACTGTTTTTT. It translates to CASSIKWEKLFF.

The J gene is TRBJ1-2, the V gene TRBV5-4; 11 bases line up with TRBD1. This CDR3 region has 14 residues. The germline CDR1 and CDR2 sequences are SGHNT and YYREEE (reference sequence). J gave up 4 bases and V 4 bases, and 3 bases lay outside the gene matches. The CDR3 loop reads CASSPGQGVYGYTF. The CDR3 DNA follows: TGTGCCAGCAGCCCGGGACAGGGGGTCTATGGCTACACCTTC.

Written as DNA, the CDR3 is TGTGCCAGCTCCCCCGGGACAGGGGTAGGGGGCACTGAAGCTTTCTTT. It codes for CASSPGTGVGGTEAFF. The chain couples TRBV18 to TRBJ1-1; TRBD1 matches 10 bases. This CDR3 is built from 16 residues. Germline V gene sequence: CDR1 KGHSH, CDR2 LQKENI. J was trimmed by 4 bases and V by 6 bases; bases with no gene match: 11. The entire variable domain, with the rest obtained from reference TRBV18 and TRBJ1-1, is as follows: NAGVMQNPRHLVRRRGQEARLRCSPMKGHSHVYWYRQLPEEGLKFMVYLQKENIIDESGMPKERFSAEFPKEGPSILRIQQVVRGDSAAYFCASSPGTGVGGTEAFFGQGTRLTVV.

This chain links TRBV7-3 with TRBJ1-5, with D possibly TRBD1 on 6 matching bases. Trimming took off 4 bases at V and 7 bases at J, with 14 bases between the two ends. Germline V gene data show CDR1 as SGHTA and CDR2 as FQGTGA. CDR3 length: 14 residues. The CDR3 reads CASSSPGRGQPQHF. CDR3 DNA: TGTGCCAGCAGCTCACCGGGCAGGGGACAGCCCCAGCATTTT. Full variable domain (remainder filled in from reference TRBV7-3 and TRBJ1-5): GAGVSQTPSNKVTEKGKYVELRCDPISGHTALYWYRQSLGQGPEFLIYFQGTGAADDSGLPNDRFFAVRPEGSVSTLKIQRTERGDSAVYLCASSSPGRGQPQHFGDGTRLSIL.

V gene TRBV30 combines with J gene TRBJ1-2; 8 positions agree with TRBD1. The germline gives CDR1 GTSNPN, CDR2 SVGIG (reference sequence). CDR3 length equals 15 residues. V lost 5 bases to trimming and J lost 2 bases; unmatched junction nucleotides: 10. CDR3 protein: CAWGEGQAINYGYTF. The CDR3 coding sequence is TGTGCCTGGGGAGAGGGACAGGCAATCAACTATGGCTACACCTTC.

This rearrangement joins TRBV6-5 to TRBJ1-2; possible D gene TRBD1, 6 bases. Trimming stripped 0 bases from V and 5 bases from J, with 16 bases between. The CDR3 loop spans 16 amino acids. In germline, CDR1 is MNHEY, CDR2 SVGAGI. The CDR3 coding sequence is TGTGCCAGCAGTTACTCGGGGCCCGGGACAAAATATGGCTACACCTTC. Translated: CASSYSGPGTKYGYTF.

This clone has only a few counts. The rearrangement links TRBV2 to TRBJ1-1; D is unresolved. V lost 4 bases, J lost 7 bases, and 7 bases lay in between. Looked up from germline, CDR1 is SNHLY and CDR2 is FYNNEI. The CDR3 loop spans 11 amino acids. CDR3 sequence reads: CASSVRFEAFF. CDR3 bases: TGTGCCAGCAGTGTAAGGTTTGAAGCTTTCTTT.

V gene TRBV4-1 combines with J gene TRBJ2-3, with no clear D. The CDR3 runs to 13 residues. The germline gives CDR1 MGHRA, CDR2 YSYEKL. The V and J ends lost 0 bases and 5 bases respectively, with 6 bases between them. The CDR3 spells CASSQDPVDTQYF. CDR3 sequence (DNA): TGCGCCAGCAGCCAAGATCCTGTAGATACGCAGTATTTT.

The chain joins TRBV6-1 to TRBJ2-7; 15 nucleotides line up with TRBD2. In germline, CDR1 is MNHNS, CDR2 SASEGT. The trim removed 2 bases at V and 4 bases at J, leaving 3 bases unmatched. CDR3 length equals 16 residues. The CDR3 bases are TGTGCCAGCAGTGAAACGGGGACTAGCGGGAGGTACGAGCAGTACTTC. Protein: CASSETGTSGRYEQYF.

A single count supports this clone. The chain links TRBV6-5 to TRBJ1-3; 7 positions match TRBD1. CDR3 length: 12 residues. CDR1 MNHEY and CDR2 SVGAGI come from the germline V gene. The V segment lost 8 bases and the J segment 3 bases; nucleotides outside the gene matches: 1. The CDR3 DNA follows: TGTGCCAGCTCAGGGGGTGGAAACACCATATATTTT. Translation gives CASSGGGNTIYF.

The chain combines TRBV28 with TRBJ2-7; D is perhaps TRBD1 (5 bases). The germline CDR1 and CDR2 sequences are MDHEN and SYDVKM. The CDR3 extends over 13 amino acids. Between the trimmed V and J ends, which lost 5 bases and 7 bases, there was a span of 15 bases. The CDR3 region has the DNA TGTGCCAGCAGTCGACAGTTTGGGGAAGAGCAGTACTTC. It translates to CASSRQFGEEQYF.

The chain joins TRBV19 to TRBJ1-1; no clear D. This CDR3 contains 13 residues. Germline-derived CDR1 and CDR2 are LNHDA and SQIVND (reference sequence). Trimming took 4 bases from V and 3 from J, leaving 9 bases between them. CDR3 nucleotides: TGTGCCAGTAGTACGGACGGGCACACTGAAGCTTTCTTT. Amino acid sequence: CASSTDGHTEAFF.

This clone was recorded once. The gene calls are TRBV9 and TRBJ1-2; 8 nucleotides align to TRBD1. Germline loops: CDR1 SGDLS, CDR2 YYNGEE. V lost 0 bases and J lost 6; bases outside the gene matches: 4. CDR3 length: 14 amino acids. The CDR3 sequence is CASSVDGTGDGYTF. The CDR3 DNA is TGTGCCAGCAGCGTAGATGGGACAGGAGATGGCTACACCTTC.

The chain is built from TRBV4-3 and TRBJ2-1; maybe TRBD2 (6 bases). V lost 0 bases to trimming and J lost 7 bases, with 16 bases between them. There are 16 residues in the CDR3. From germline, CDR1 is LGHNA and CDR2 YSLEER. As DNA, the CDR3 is TGCGCCAGCAGCCAAGACCCCAGCGGGCTGTGGAATGAGCAGTTCTTC. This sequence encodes CASSQDPSGLWNEQFF.

The CDR3 bases are TGTGCCAGCACGGGAAAGGAACTACAAGAGACCCAGTACTTC. Protein product: CASTGKELQETQYF. This chain uses TRBV2 with TRBJ2-5; a weak D match, TRBD2 (5 bases). The V gene's germline CDR1 is SNHLY and CDR2 FYNNEI. The length of the CDR3 is 14 residues. V lost 7 bases, J lost 2 bases, and 14 bases lay in between.

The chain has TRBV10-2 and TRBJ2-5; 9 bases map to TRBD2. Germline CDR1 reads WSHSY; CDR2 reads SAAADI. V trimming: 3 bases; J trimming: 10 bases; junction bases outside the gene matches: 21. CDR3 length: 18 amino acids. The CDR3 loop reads CASSDGGREPRARGGQYF. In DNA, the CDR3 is TGCGCCAGCAGTGACGGCGGGAGGGAGCCAAGGGCAAGGGGGGGCCAGTACTTC.

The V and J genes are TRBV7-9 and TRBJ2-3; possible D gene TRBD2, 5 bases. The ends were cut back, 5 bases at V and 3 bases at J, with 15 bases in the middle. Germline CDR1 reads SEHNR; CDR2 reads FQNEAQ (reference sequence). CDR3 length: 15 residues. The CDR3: CASSPPGVATDTQYF. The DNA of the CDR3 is TGTGCCAGCAGCCCCCCCGGGGTAGCGACAGATACGCAGTATTTT.

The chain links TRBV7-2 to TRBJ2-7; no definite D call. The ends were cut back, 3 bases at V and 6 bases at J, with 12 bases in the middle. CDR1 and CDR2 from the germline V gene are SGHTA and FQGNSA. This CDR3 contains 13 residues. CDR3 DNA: TGTGCCAGCAGCTTTTATATTGCCCCCGAGCAGTACTTC. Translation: CASSFYIAPEQYF.

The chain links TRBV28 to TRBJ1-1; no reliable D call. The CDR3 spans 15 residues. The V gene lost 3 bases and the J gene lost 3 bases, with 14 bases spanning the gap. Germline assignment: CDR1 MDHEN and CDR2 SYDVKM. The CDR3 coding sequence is TGTGCCAGCAGTTTGGCTGGACGGAGGGACACTGAAGCTTTCTTT. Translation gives CASSLAGRRDTEAFF.

Here the CDR3 reads CSVVVESGANVLTF. CDR3 DNA sequence: TGCAGCGTTGTAGTAGAGTCTGGGGCCAACGTCCTGACTTTC. This sequence joins TRBV29-1 and TRBJ2-6, with D unclear. CDR1 and CDR2 from the germline V gene are SQVTM and ANQGSEA. V lost 4 bases and J lost 1, with 8 bases in between. The CDR3 sequence is 14 residues long. Variable domain in full (rest from reference TRBV29-1 and TRBJ2-6): SAVISQKPSRDICQRGTSLTIQCQVDSQVTMMFWYRQQPGQSLTLIATANQGSEATYESGFVIDKFPISRPNLTFSTLTVSNMSPEDSSIYLCSVVVESGANVLTFGAGSRLTVL.

The CDR3 spells CASSLVRGNEQYF. The CDR3 bases are TGCGCCAGCAGCTTGGTCAGGGGAAACGAGCAGTACTTC. The genes are TRBV5-1 and TRBJ2-7; tentative D call: TRBD1 (6 bases). Trimming shortened V by 0 bases and J by 5 bases, and 9 bases separated the two germline ends. The germline CDR1 and CDR2 sequences are SGHRS and YFSETQ. CDR3 length: 13 amino acids.

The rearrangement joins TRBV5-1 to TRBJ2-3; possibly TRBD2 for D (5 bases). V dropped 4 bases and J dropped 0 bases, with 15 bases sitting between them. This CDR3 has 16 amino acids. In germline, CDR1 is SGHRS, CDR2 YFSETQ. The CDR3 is CASSGAGIGSTDTQYF. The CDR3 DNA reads TGCGCCAGCAGCGGCGCCGGGATCGGGAGCACAGATACGCAGTATTTT.